Shown below are 18 T cell receptor beta chains from a single sample sequenced in a study of neurological immune-mediated disorders. One entry per CDR3 protein results from TCRdb running MiXCR on the 5' RACE reads. This table has 30,000 or so distinct CDR3 sequences, roughly 15% appearing once. Sequenced: PBMCs. All receptors derive from a man aged 70 or older in good health.

This clonotype was found many times. The chain combines TRBV20-1 with TRBJ1-1, with TRBD1 as a possible D gene (6 bases). The V and J ends lost 5 bases and 6 bases respectively, with 19 bases between them. This CDR3 contains 14 residues. The germline V gene encodes CDR1 DFQATT and CDR2 SNEGSKA (reference sequence). As DNA, the CDR3 is TGCAGTGCTCTCCACTTCGGGGGGCGGGCTGAAGCTTTCTTT. Amino acid sequence: CSALHFGGRAEAFF.

The V call is TRBV7-9, the J call TRBJ1-2; D not certain. Trimming cost V 5 bases and J 3 bases, with 19 bases left between them. The CDR3 sequence is 16 residues long. Germline V gene lookup returns CDR1 SEHNR and CDR2 FQNEAQ (reference sequence). CDR3 protein: CASSPSSRSVYYGYTF. The CDR3 DNA reads as TGTGCCAGCAGCCCTTCGTCCCGTAGCGTCTACTATGGCTACACCTTC.

This clonotype was seen repeatedly, ten times or more. This chain links TRBV6-2 or TRBV6-3 with TRBJ2-2; 9 bases are a match to TRBD1. The trim removed 5 bases at V and 2 bases at J, leaving 6 bases unmatched. The germline gives CDR1 MNHEY, CDR2 SVGEGT. This CDR3 has 16 amino acids. CDR3 nucleotides: TGTGCCAGCAGTCAACAGGGGGCTAGAAACACCGGGGAGCTGTTTTTT. Translating it yields CASSQQGARNTGELFF.

The sample holds many counts of this clonotype. The chain couples TRBV5-1 to TRBJ2-2; 8 nucleotides agree with TRBD1. CDR1 and CDR2 from the germline V gene are SGHRS and YFSETQ. The CDR3 is 15 residues long. The trim removed 4 bases at V and 4 bases at J, leaving 6 bases unmatched. The CDR3 DNA reads as TGCGCCAGCAGCCCAGGGGGCGCTGGCACCGGGGAGCTGTTTTTT. Translated, it gives CASSPGGAGTGELFF.

The sample holds many counts of this clonotype. The rearrangement links TRBV10-3 to TRBJ2-5; D remains unclear. V lost 3 bases to trimming and J lost 5 bases, with 4 bases between them. CDR1 and CDR2 from the germline V gene are ENHRY and SYGVKD. This CDR3 is built from 11 residues. Here the CDR3 DNA reads TGTGCCATCAGTGAATTGGAGACCCAGTACTTC. Protein: CAISELETQYF.

Of note for this clonotype: Relative to the germline gene, one junction end is altered; a read error may explain this. The chain is built from TRBV7-9 and TRBJ2-6; TRBD2 matches 8 bases. Germline V CDR1 and CDR2: SEHNR, FQNEAQ (reference sequence). The CDR3 runs 17 residues. This CDR3 reads CASSLAGTHSGANVLTF. The CDR3, as DNA: TGTGCCAGCAGCCTAGCGGGCACCCACTCTGGGGCCAACGTCCTGACTTTC.

This clonotype has at least ten counts. The rearrangement joins TRBV9 to TRBJ2-7; 10 bases are a match to TRBD1. CDR3 length: 17 residues. V was pared by 0 bases and J by 0 bases, with 6 bases of the junction left unmatched. Germline values: CDR1 SGDLS, CDR2 YYNGEE. CDR3 loop: CASSVGGGTGDSYEQYF. The CDR3, as DNA: TGTGCCAGCAGCGTAGGGGGGGGGACAGGGGACTCCTACGAGCAGTACTTC.

V is TRBV5-1 and J is TRBJ2-7; D may be TRBD1 (6 bases). The CDR3 contains 14 residues. V lost 0 bases and J lost 3, with 10 bases in between. The germline gives CDR1 SGHRS, CDR2 YFSETQ. CDR3 nucleotides: TGCGCCAGCAGCTTGGCCCAACAGGGCTACGAGCAGTACTTC. It codes for CASSLAQQGYEQYF.

This clonotype was detected many times. This chain uses TRBV30 with TRBJ1-6, with a possible D match to TRBD1 (6 bases). Deletions cut 2 bases from V and 7 bases from J, with 18 bases between. CDR1 and CDR2 from the germline V gene are GTSNPN and SVGIG (reference sequence). The CDR3 has 16 residues. CDR3 coding DNA: TGTGCCTGGAGTTTGTTAGGGGACACGAGAAATTCACCCCTCCACTTT. Amino acids: CAWSLLGDTRNSPLHF.

This clonotype is labeled as medium-sized. This chain links TRBV5-1 with TRBJ2-3; 11 bases agree with TRBD1. The trim removed 4 bases at V and 2 bases at J, leaving 9 bases unmatched. The germline CDR1 and CDR2 sequences are SGHRS and YFSETQ. The CDR3 contains 17 residues. As DNA, the CDR3 is TGCGCCAGCAGCCCGGGGACAGGGGGTTTAAACACAGATACGCAGTATTTT. Its translation: CASSPGTGGLNTDTQYF. The full variable domain, in which reference TRBV5-1 and TRBJ2-3 provide the parts outside the CDR3, is KAGVTQTPRYLIKTRGQQVTLSCSPISGHRSVSWYQQTPGQGLQFLFEYFSETQRNKGNFPGRFSGRQFSNSRSEMNVSTLELGDSALYLCASSPGTGGLNTDTQYFGPGTRLTVL.

On this clonotype: One junction end does not reproduce the germline sequence, and a read error may be involved. The J gene is TRBJ2-4, the V gene TRBV5-8; 9 bases agree with TRBD1. CDR3 length: 14 residues. Germline assignment: CDR1 SGHTS and CDR2 YDEGEE. Here the CDR3 DNA reads TGTACCAGCAGCACGGACAGGGGACTAAACATTCAGTACTTC. The encoded protein is CTSSTDRGLNIQYF.

This clonotype was recorded at least ten times. The chain uses TRBV5-1 and TRBJ1-1; D perhaps matches TRBD1 (5 bases). Germline V gene sequence: CDR1 SGHRS, CDR2 YFSETQ. The CDR3 is 14 residues long. Trimming shortened V by 0 bases and J by 6 bases, and 12 bases separated the two germline ends. In DNA, the CDR3 is TGCGCCAGCAGCTTGGGGGATTGGGGGGCTGAAGCTTTCTTT. It codes for CASSLGDWGAEAFF.

This clonotype appeared many times. The chain carries TRBV6-5 and TRBJ1-1, with no clear D. V was shortened by 4 bases and J by 1 base, with 10 bases between the two germline ends. CDR3 size: 14 residues. Per the germline V gene, CDR1 is MNHEY and CDR2 is SVGAGI. Written as DNA, the CDR3 is TGTGCCAGCAGTTTAGCAGGATGGAACACTGAAGCTTTCTTT. Protein: CASSLAGWNTEAFF.

This clonotype was detected ten times or more. The chain employs TRBV24-1 and TRBJ2-7; tentatively, D is TRBD1 (6 bases). CDR1 is KGHDR and CDR2 is SFDVKD in the germline V gene. This CDR3 spans 13 amino acids. Trimming took 9 bases from V and 9 from J, leaving 20 bases between them. The CDR3 region is CATGGSGERPQYF. CDR3 DNA: TGTGCCACCGGGGGCTCAGGGGAGCGGCCGCAGTACTTC.

This clonotype was counted ten times or more. CDR3 sequence (DNA): TGTGCCAGCAGTCACAGGGTTGCGGGTTCACCCCTCCACTTT. This codes for CASSHRVAGSPLHF. V is TRBV12-3 or TRBV12-4 and J is TRBJ1-6, with D possibly being TRBD1 (6 bases). CDR3 length: 14 residues. V lost 5 bases, J lost 9 bases, and 14 bases lay in between.

This clonotype was detected ten times or more. The rearrangement uses TRBV2 and TRBJ2-1, with TRBD1 matching 8 bases. This CDR3 has 15 amino acids. Germline V lookup: CDR1 SNHLY, CDR2 FYNNEI. After removal of 7 bases from V and 0 bases from J, the junction contained 5 bases not matched to a gene. The DNA for the CDR3 is TGTGCCAGCACCCGGGACAGGAGCTCCTACAATGAGCAGTTCTTC. This encodes CASTRDRSSYNEQFF.

This clonotype occurred many times. The chain couples TRBV20-1 to TRBJ2-1; 9 bases are a match to TRBD1. The V and J ends lost 6 bases and 2 bases, in that order; junction bases with no gene match: 5. Germline CDR1 is DFQATT and CDR2 is SNEGSKA (reference sequence). The CDR3 is made up of 14 amino acids. CDR3 sequence reads: CSAPDRGPYNEQFF. Here the CDR3 DNA reads TGCAGTGCCCCGGACAGGGGCCCCTACAATGAGCAGTTCTTC.

At least ten counts were recorded for this clonotype. The V gene is TRBV20-1, the J gene TRBJ2-1, with D perhaps matching TRBD2 (6 bases). CDR3 size: 15 residues. Germline V gene lookup returns CDR1 DFQATT and CDR2 SNEGSKA (reference sequence). Trimming shortened V by 3 bases and J by 9 bases, and 21 bases separated the two germline ends. CDR3 protein: CSASKGAGPSPEQFF. Written as DNA, the CDR3 is TGCAGTGCTAGTAAAGGGGCGGGGCCGTCACCTGAGCAGTTCTTC.